Following are 26 T cell receptor beta chains from one sample sequenced in a study of cytotoxic CD8 clonotypes in ibrutinib-treated CLL. Profiling relied on immunoSEQ multiplex PCR, and the TCRdb table lists in-frame clones only, not all of them. The table has about 180,000 clones, about 84% seen once. The input for sequencing was PBMCs, taken after 24 months of ibrutinib treatment. The receptors were sampled from a human donor with chronic lymphocytic leukemia.

This clone was detected ten times or more. The J gene is TRBJ1-2, the V gene TRBV2, with TRBD1 identical over 7 bases. CDR3 length: 14 residues. Trimming cost V 1 base and J 4 bases; bases outside gene matches: 3. The germline CDR1 and CDR2 sequences are SNHLY and FYNNEI. CDR3 nucleotides: TGTGCCAGCAGTGAAGGGACAGGAGCCTATGGCTACACCTTC. This sequence encodes CASSEGTGAYGYTF. Filled out from reference TRBV2 and TRBJ1-2, the complete variable domain reads EPEVTQTPSHQVTQMGQEVILRCVPISNHLYFYWYRQILGQKVEFLVSFYNNEISEKSEIFDDQFSVERPDGSNFTLKIRSTKLEDSAMYFCASSEGTGAYGYTFGSGTRLTVV.

The rearrangement uses TRBV18 and TRBJ2-1; D uncertain. Germline V CDR1 and CDR2: KGHSH, LQKENI. The CDR3 has 11 residues. The V end lost 3 bases, the J end lost 8 bases, and 5 bases lay between the germline ends. This chain's CDR3 is CASSPQDEQFF. In nucleotides, the CDR3 is TGTGCCAGCTCACCTCAGGATGAGCAGTTCTTC.

The sample holds one count of this clone. This rearrangement joins TRBV10-3 to TRBJ2-7; perhaps D is TRBD1 or TRBD2 (5 bases each). Trimming removed 9 bases from V and 2 bases from J, with 17 bases in between. The CDR3 loop spans 14 amino acids. Germline loops: CDR1 ENHRY, CDR2 SYGVKD. As DNA, the CDR3 is TGTGCCATGAAATGGGACGGGTCAACCTACGAGCAGTACTTC. Its translation: CAMKWDGSTYEQYF.

The V and J genes are TRBV6-5 and TRBJ1-5; D unresolved. CDR1 MNHEY and CDR2 SVGAGI come from the germline V gene. CDR3 length: 14 amino acids. Trimming removed 5 bases from V and 7 bases from J, with 15 bases in between. The CDR3 coding sequence is TGTGCCAGCAGTGGAGATGGGTATCGGCAGCCCCAGCATTTT. It specifies CASSGDGYRQPQHF.

The chain joins TRBV4-1 to TRBJ1-5, with unresolved D. The V end lost 4 bases, the J end lost 0 bases, and 13 bases lay between the germline ends. CDR3 length: 16 residues. Germline values: CDR1 MGHRA, CDR2 YSYEKL. In nucleotides, the CDR3 is TGCGCCAGCAGCCTACGGACTGAGATTAGCAATCAGCCCCAGCATTTT. It specifies CASSLRTEISNQPQHF.

V is TRBV20-1 and J is TRBJ2-5, with unresolved D. Germline CDR1 and CDR2: DFQATT and SNEGSKA (reference sequence). CDR3 length: 11 residues. Trimming left V 3 bases short and J 5 bases short, with 7 bases between. The CDR3 DNA reads TGCAGTGCTAGTACCAAGGAGACCCAGTACTTC. Residues: CSASTKETQYF.

The V gene is TRBV7-9, the J gene TRBJ1-4; D remains unclear. Germline V gene lookup returns CDR1 SEHNR and CDR2 FQNEAQ (reference sequence). CDR3 length: 12 residues. The V end lost 3 bases, the J end lost 8 bases, and 7 bases lay between the germline ends. CDR3 sequence: CASSFRGEKLFF. The DNA of the CDR3 is TGTGCCAGCAGCTTCCGAGGGGAAAAACTGTTTTTT.

V gene TRBV30 combines with J gene TRBJ1-1, with TRBD1 identical over 8 bases. The trim removed 5 bases at V and 7 bases at J, leaving 9 bases unmatched. The CDR3 totals 13 residues. Germline CDR1 GTSNPN, CDR2 SVGIG (reference sequence). CDR3 nucleotides: TGTGCCTGGGGAGGACAGGGAGTTTTTGAAGCTTTCTTT. This gives the protein CAWGGQGVFEAFF.

The chain employs TRBV29-1 and TRBJ2-1; the D gene is possibly TRBD2 (6 bases). The germline gives CDR1 SQVTM, CDR2 ANQGSEA. V was pared by 6 bases and J by 5 bases, with 26 bases between. The CDR3 contains 17 residues. CDR3 nucleotide sequence: TGCAGCGTACTACCGGGACTTGACGTTTGGGCTAACAATGAGCAGTTCTTC. Its translation: CSVLPGLDVWANNEQFF.

In its sample, this clone was seen a few times. V gene TRBV5-1 combines with J gene TRBJ2-5; D might be TRBD1 (5 bases). CDR3 length: 17 residues. Trimming cost V 5 bases and J 3 bases, with 23 bases left between them. Germline CDR1 and CDR2: SGHRS and YFSETQ. CDR3 DNA: TGCGCCAGCAGTGCTTTGGATCCCGGCAGGGTCGAAGAGACCCAGTACTTC. The encoded protein is CASSALDPGRVEETQYF. Together with reference TRBV5-1 and TRBJ2-5, the CDR3 gives the full variable domain: KAGVTQTPRYLIKTRGQQVTLSCSPISGHRSVSWYQQTPGQGLQFLFEYFSETQRNKGNFPGRFSGRQFSNSRSEMNVSTLELGDSALYLCASSALDPGRVEETQYFGPGTRLLVL.

The chain has TRBV9 and TRBJ2-1, with D perhaps matching TRBD2 (5 bases). Trimming shortened V by 0 bases and J by 2 bases, and 9 bases separated the two germline ends. The CDR3 has 15 residues. Germline V gene data show CDR1 as SGDLS and CDR2 as YYNGEE. CDR3 sequence reads: CASSVGGEPYNEQFF. DNA of the CDR3: TGTGCCAGCAGCGTAGGTGGGGAGCCCTACAATGAGCAGTTCTTC.

This chain connects TRBV6-1 to TRBJ1-1, with 10 bases that match TRBD1. The junction had 3 bases not matched to a gene; V was cut back by 3 bases and J by 5 bases. Germline values: CDR1 MNHNS, CDR2 SASEGT. This CDR3 spans 14 amino acids. The CDR3 loop reads CASSEWTGGTEAFF. CDR3 coding DNA: TGTGCCAGCAGTGAGTGGACAGGGGGAACTGAAGCTTTCTTT.

V is TRBV28 and J is TRBJ2-7; TRBD1 or TRBD2 may be the D gene (5 bases each). The CDR3 is 14 amino acids. Trimming stripped 6 bases from V and 9 bases from J, with 21 bases between. Germline V gene data show CDR1 as MDHEN and CDR2 as SYDVKM. CDR3 amino acids: CASRLQGTLGRQYF. CDR3 nucleotides: TGTGCCAGCAGATTGCAGGGAACACTGGGGAGGCAGTACTTC. Supplemented by reference TRBV28 and TRBJ2-7, the full variable domain reads DVKVTQSSRYLVKRTGEKVFLECVQDMDHENMFWYRQDPGLGLRLIYFSYDVKMKEKGDIPEGYSVSREKKERFSLILESASTNQTSMYLCASRLQGTLGRQYFGPGTRLTVT.

The chain uses TRBV11-2 and TRBJ2-1; D call uncertain. CDR1 is SGHAT, CDR2 FQNNGV, per germline. This CDR3 is 14 amino acids long. V was pared by 2 bases and J by 6 bases, with 11 bases between. CDR3 sequence: CASSLQTVSNEQFF. CDR3 DNA sequence: TGTGCCAGCAGCTTACAGACGGTGAGCAATGAGCAGTTCTTC.

This chain connects TRBV7-6 to TRBJ2-3; 8 positions match TRBD2. Germline loops: CDR1 SGHVS, CDR2 FNYEAQ. The CDR3 is 16 amino acids. Trimming took 5 bases from V and 5 from J; bases not matched to a gene: 12. CDR3 residues: CASSQNSGGPIDTQYF. The CDR3 nucleotides read TGTGCCAGCAGCCAAAACTCGGGGGGGCCAATAGATACGCAGTATTTT. Full variable domain (remainder filled in from reference TRBV7-6 and TRBJ2-3): GAGVSQSPRYKVTKRGQDVALRCDPISGHVSLYWYRQALGQGPEFLTYFNYEAQQDKSGLPNDRFSAERPEGSISTLTIQRTEQRDSAMYRCASSQNSGGPIDTQYFGPGTRLTVL.

This clone showed up just once. The gene calls are TRBV7-3 and TRBJ1-1, with 9 bases identical to TRBD1. The CDR3 is 15 amino acids. Germline V gene data show CDR1 as SGHTA and CDR2 as FQGTGA. V lost 5 bases and J lost 4; bases outside the gene matches: 8. CDR3 sequence: CASSRKTGGGTEAFF. CDR3 in DNA: TGTGCCAGCAGCCGTAAGACAGGGGGAGGCACTGAAGCTTTCTTT. Filled out from reference TRBV7-3 and TRBJ1-1, the complete variable domain reads GAGVSQTPSNKVTEKGKYVELRCDPISGHTALYWYRQSLGQGPEFLIYFQGTGAADDSGLPNDRFFAVRPEGSVSTLKIQRTERGDSAVYLCASSRKTGGGTEAFFGQGTRLTVV.

This chain links TRBV7-2 with TRBJ2-1; D possibly uses TRBD1 or TRBD2 (5 bases each). Germline V CDR1 and CDR2: SGHTA, FQGNSA. The CDR3 spans 18 residues. Between the trimmed V and J ends, which lost 1 base and 2 bases, there was a span of 18 bases. CDR3 loop: CASSLVGRRDPTYNEQFF. CDR3 sequence (DNA): TGTGCCAGCAGCTTAGTGGGGCGCAGGGACCCTACCTACAATGAGCAGTTCTTC.

The V call is TRBV7-2, the J call TRBJ2-7; no reliable D call. CDR3 length: 15 amino acids. CDR1 SGHTA and CDR2 FQGNSA come from the germline V gene. The V end was cut by 5 bases, the J end by 4 bases, with 18 bases between. The CDR3 nucleotides are TGTGCCAGCAGCCTAGGCGCCGATCTCAGATACGAGCAGTACTTC. It encodes CASSLGADLRYEQYF.

The rearrangement joins TRBV14 to TRBJ1-1; D possibly corresponds to TRBD1 (5 bases). CDR1 is SGHDN, CDR2 FVKESK, per germline. The ends were cut back, 4 bases at V and 1 base at J, with 10 bases in the middle. The CDR3 is 14 amino acids. In nucleotides, the CDR3 is TGTGCCAGCAGCCGAATACAGGCGAACACTGAAGCTTTCTTT. It encodes CASSRIQANTEAFF.

This clone was detected only once. V is TRBV5-1 and J is TRBJ1-1; 8 bases line up with TRBD1. The CDR3 sequence is 16 residues long. V trimming: 0 bases; J trimming: 3 bases; junction bases outside the gene matches: 7. Germline V gene sequence: CDR1 SGHRS, CDR2 YFSETQ. The CDR3 loop is CASSLGTGPVYTEAFF. Written as DNA, the CDR3 is TGCGCCAGCAGCTTGGGGACAGGGCCCGTATACACTGAAGCTTTCTTT. The variable domain in full, completed from reference TRBV5-1 and TRBJ1-1, reads KAGVTQTPRYLIKTRGQQVTLSCSPISGHRSVSWYQQTPGQGLQFLFEYFSETQRNKGNFPGRFSGRQFSNSRSEMNVSTLELGDSALYLCASSLGTGPVYTEAFFGQGTRLTVV.

CDR3 DNA: TGTGCCAGCAGCACAATGAGGGACAGGGGCCGGGAGGAGACCCAGTACTTC. Amino acids: CASSTMRDRGREETQYF. The chain employs TRBV9 and TRBJ2-5; 10 nucleotides line up with TRBD1. This CDR3 is 17 amino acids long. CDR1 is SGDLS and CDR2 is YYNGEE in the germline V gene. The trim removed 4 bases at V and 5 bases at J, leaving 14 bases unmatched.

The genes are TRBV30 and TRBJ2-1, with D tentatively TRBD2 (5 bases). The CDR3 is made up of 17 amino acids. In germline, CDR1 is GTSNPN, CDR2 SVGIG (reference sequence). V lost 3 bases and J lost 0, with 18 bases in between. The CDR3 spells CAWRTPRGGGSYNEQFF. CDR3 nucleotides: TGTGCCTGGAGGACCCCCCGCGGAGGCGGCTCCTACAATGAGCAGTTCTTC.

This clone appeared a few times. This chain joins TRBV2 and TRBJ1-1; D may be TRBD1 (5 bases). Germline V gene data show CDR1 as SNHLY and CDR2 as FYNNEI. This CDR3 is built from 15 residues. With 6 bases removed from V and 0 bases from J, the gap between germline ends came to 14 bases. The CDR3 DNA follows: TGTGCCAGCAGAAGCCGGGGCTTAATGAACACTGAAGCTTTCTTT. It yields the protein CASRSRGLMNTEAFF.

The chain uses TRBV19 and TRBJ2-7; 10 nucleotides align to TRBD2. Trimming removed 4 bases from V and 3 bases from J; junction bases left unmatched: 6. Germline assignment: CDR1 LNHDA and CDR2 SQIVND (reference sequence). CDR3 length: 15 residues. The CDR3 protein is CASSKFASGSYEQYF. CDR3 sequence (DNA): TGTGCCAGTAGTAAATTTGCTAGCGGGAGCTACGAGCAGTACTTC.

Points on this clone: One junction end disagrees with the germline gene, perhaps due to a read error. This sample also contains other DNA sequences that code for the same CDR3. J is TRBJ1-1 and V is TRBV30; D may be TRBD1 (5 bases). Germline CDR1 and CDR2: GTSNPN and SVGIG (reference sequence). The CDR3 runs to 12 residues. CDR3 sequence (DNA): TGTGCCTGGAGTGTACTGGGACTTGAAGCCTTCTTT. Translated, it gives CAWSVLGLEAFF.

For the CDR3, the DNA is TGTGCCAGCAGCTCCGTTGGGGGAGGGGGAAACACCATATATTTT. It codes for CASSSVGGGGNTIYF. The V and J genes are TRBV7-8 and TRBJ1-3; perhaps TRBD1 as D (5 bases). Germline assignment: CDR1 SGHVS and CDR2 FQNEAQ. V lost 4 bases to trimming and J lost 4 bases, with 14 bases between them. The CDR3 loop spans 15 amino acids.